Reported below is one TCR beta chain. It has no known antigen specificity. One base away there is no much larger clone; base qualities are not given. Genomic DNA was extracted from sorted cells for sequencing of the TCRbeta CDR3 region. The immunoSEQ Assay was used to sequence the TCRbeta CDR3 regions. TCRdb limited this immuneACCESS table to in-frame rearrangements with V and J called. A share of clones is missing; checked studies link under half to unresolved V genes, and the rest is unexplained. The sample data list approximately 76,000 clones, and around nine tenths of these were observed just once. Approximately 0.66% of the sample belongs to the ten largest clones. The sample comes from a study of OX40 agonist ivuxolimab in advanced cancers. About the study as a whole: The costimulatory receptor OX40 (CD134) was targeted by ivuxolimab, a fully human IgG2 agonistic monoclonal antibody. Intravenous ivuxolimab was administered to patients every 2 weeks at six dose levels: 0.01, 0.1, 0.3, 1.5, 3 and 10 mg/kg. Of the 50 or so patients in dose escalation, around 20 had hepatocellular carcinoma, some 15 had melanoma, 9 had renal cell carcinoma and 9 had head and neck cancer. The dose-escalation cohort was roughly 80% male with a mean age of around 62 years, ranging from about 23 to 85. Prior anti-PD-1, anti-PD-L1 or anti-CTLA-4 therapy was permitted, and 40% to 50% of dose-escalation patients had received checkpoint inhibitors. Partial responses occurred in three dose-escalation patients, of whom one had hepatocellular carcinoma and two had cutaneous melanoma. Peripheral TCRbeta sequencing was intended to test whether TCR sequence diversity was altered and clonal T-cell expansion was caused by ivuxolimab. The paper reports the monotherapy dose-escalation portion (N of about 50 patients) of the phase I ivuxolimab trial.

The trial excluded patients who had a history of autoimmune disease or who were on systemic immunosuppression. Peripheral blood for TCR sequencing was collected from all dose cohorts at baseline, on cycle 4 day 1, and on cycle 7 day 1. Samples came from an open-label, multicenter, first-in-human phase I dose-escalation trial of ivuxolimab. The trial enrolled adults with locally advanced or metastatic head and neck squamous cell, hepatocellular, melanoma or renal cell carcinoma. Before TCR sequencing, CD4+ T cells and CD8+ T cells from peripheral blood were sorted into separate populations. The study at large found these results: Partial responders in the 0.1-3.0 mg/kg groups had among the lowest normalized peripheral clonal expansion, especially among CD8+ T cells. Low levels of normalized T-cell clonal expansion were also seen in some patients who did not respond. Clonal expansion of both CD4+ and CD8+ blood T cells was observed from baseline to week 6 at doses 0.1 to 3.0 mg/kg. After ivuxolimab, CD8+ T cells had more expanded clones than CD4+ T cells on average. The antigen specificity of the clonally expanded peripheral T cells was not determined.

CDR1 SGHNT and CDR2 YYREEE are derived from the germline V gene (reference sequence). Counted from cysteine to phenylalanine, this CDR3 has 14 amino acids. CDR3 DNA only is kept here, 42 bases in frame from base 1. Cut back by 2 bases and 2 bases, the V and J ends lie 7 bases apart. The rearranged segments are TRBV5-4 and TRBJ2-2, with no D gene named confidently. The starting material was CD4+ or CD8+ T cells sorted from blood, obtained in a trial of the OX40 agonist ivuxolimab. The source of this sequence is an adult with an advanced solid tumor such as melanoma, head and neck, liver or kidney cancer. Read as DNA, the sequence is TGTGCCAGCAGCTTCCAGAAAAACACCGGGGAGCTGTTTTTT. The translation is CASSFQKNTGELFF.